The subject of this entry is one TCR beta chain. Its cognate antigen is unknown. The data are from a study of T cells after yellow fever vaccination. Study background: Fractions of low cell number were prepared using SMART-Seq v4 Ultra Low Input. The study, taken as a whole, reports: Contamination of FACS-sorted repertoires by abundant clonotypes from the bulk population could occur. Clonotypes shared by both compartments, CD4 and CD8, made up a small share.

CDR1 is SGHAT and CDR2 is FQNNGV in the germline V gene. The CDR3 has 13 residues. V was clipped by 1 base and J by 6 bases, with 8 bases between them. As TCR cDNA was made by 5'RACE template switching, a universal primer site and UMIs were added. TCRdb processed the 5' RACE reads anew with MiXCR; each CDR3 protein has one entry. The repertoire holds a few hundred thousand distinct CDR3 sequences, about 5.2% seen once, with less than 3.5% in the top ten. The source is a man aged 18-30 years who received the YFV17D yellow fever vaccine. The chain recombines TRBV11-2 with TRBJ2-3, with a weak D call TRBD1 (5 bases). The source material was CD4+ T cells sorted from PBMCs, sampled on the day of the yellow fever booster vaccination. The DNA for the CDR3 is TGTGCCAGCAGCTTAGGACAGCAGGATACGCAGTATTTT. It translates to CASSLGQQDTQYF.